This T cell receptor (beta chain) was recovered during a study of cytomegalovirus exposure and HLA in healthy donors. With 60 Vbeta and 13 Jbeta primers, the PCR was carried out. Generated by immunoSEQ multiplex PCR, the TCRdb table keeps only in-frame clones and is missing some. Counted here are about 160,000 clones, approximately 88% occurring once; the ten biggest clones make up under 0.95%. This clone was seen only a few times. The antigen remains undetermined. The sample has other DNA sequences that encode this CDR3 too. The study, taken as a whole, reports: One variant, a missense change in DCLRE1C, was linked in a later analysis to TCR beta V- and J-gene trimming. Excluded were some V segments that proved indistinguishable, including TRBV6-2 and TRBV6-3. By HLA locus, TCR association rates varied in a later analysis, with DRB1 showing the most and HLA-C the fewest. Other equally common chains were less clonally expanded than HLA-associated TCR beta chains, a later analysis showed.

This CDR3 has 13 amino acids. V shed 0 bases and J shed 4 bases, with 8 bases lying between them. Germline lookup yields CDR1 SGHRS and CDR2 YFSETQ. Sequencing input: PBMCs. The V and J genes are TRBV5-1 and TRBJ2-7; a possible D gene is TRBD2 (6 bases). This clonotype was sampled from a woman aged 25 to 39 in good health and CMV-seronegative. The CDR3 here is CASSLAGEYEQYF. For the CDR3, the DNA is TGCGCCAGCAGCTTGGCGGGAGAATACGAGCAGTACTTC.